The present TCR beta chain was sequenced within a study of blood T cell repertoires in COVID-19 (dated by TCRdb to 2018 to 2021). Notes on the research overall: Collaborator samples came from the United States, Italy and Spain and covered acute and convalescent phases of COVID-19. The material from the prospective study consisted of cDNA or gDNA derived from T cells, B-cell-depleted T cells, or PBMCs. Deeply sampled blood TCRbeta repertoires from subjects exposed to, actively infected with, or recovered from COVID-19 were included in the dataset. The repertoires were made available in a free public database intended to serve as a resource for research on the immune response to SARS-CoV-2. Samples came from the ongoing ImmuneRACE study (first 160 participants) plus 1,254 subjects from 6 global collaborators. Sample metadata almost always included a de-identified subject ID, COVID-19 status, age in years and sex. Where HLA class I and class II types were available, the types were taken from metadata supplied by the sample provider, not from assay-based typing. Overall study outcomes, separate from this receptor: The amount of clinical and demographic metadata varied by source and participant and was provided uncurated.

Concerning this clone itself: Its antigen has not been determined. The input lacks base qualities; no much larger clone sits a single base away.

Participants in the prospective study were aged roughly 18 to 100 years, lived in 24 United States geographic areas, and enrolled through a virtual design. In the prospective study, participants were assigned to cohorts based on the clinical history participants reported in a screening survey and a study questionnaire. Mobile phlebotomists in the prospective study collected whole blood, serum and a nasopharyngeal or oropharyngeal swab from every participant. Additional blood draws and questionnaires over an approximately 2-month period could optionally be provided by prospective study participants. Blood samples from the prospective study were shipped frozen or at room temperature prior to DNA extraction. The immunoSEQ Assay, a bias-controlled multiplex PCR, was used to amplify TCRbeta CDR3 regions from genomic DNA. The paper's data handling went like this. Within the assay, amplification of reference gene primers was used to estimate how many nucleated cells each sample contained. To quantify the absolute abundance of each unique TCRbeta CDR3 rearrangement, sequence reads were collapsed and filtered. For each sample, productive Simpson clonality was calculated by taking the square root of Simpson's diversity index across productive rearrangements. The clones in this table, taken by TCRdb from immuneACCESS, are in-frame only. Not every clone is retained; where verified, under half of the shortfall comes from an unresolved V gene, and the cause of the rest is unknown. V, J and clone size are taken as reported in that table, and D and trimming were inferred from the DNA itself. Recorded for this sample are about 210,000 clones; approximately 86% of them occurred a single time. The leading ten clones occupy approximately 10% of the sample.

This clonotype was obtained from a man aged 18-30 years with acute COVID-19. The specimen sequenced was PBMCs or T cells enriched from blood (not recorded which).

The DNA sequence reads TGCGCCAGCAGCCAAGGGGGGGTGGCGTCCTACGAGCAGTACTTC. Translation gives CASSQGGVASYEQYF. The V gene is TRBV4-1 and the J gene is TRBJ2-7, and TRBD2 may be the D gene, going by 6 matching bases. The CDR3 runs 15 residues from the cysteine to the phenylalanine. Solely the CDR3 DNA is kept, with 45 bases framed from the first base. A distance of 11 bases separates the germline ends of V and J, which lose 1 base and 1 base respectively. From the germline V gene, CDR1 is MGHRA and CDR2 is YSYEKL.